The sequence of this T cell receptor beta chain was determined in a study of shared clonotypes between healthy human individuals. Study-level points and caveats: Generation of non-shared clonotypes was less probable than generation of clonotypes shared by all four donors. The authors expected sequencing depth to affect clonotype sharing among donors. It was the few donors that limited the genetic and exposure-history diversity represented.

The test was conducted at deep level. Method: immunoSEQ multiplex PCR; TCRdb's copy keeps in-frame clones and lacks some. This repertoire shows over a million clones, roughly 74% found once; its top ten account for around 0.47%. As concerns this clone: Its antigen is undetermined.

Trimming pared 0 bases from V and 0 bases from J, leaving 11 bases between. The CDR3 runs 16 residues. Germline CDR1 KGHSH, CDR2 LQKENI. The TCR comes from a man in his late teens or twenties in good health. Some clones in this sample may be carry-over from other donors' samples. Material for sequencing was memory CD4+ T cells from PBMCs. Noted subset: CD45RA-negative fraction. This chain connects TRBV18 to TRBJ1-1; the D gene is possibly TRBD1 (6 bases). CDR3 sequence: CASSPPWGALNTEAFF. CDR3 in DNA: TGTGCCAGCTCACCACCCTGGGGGGCTTTGAACACTGAAGCTTTCTTT. Full variable domain (rest looked up from reference TRBV18 and TRBJ1-1): NAGVMQNPRHLVRRRGQEARLRCSPMKGHSHVYWYRQLPEEGLKFMVYLQKENIIDESGMPKERFSAEFPKEGPSILRIQQVVRGDSAAYFCASSPPWGALNTEAFFGQGTRLTVV.